This T cell receptor (beta chain) was captured by sequencing in a study of neurological immune-mediated disorders. From germline, CDR1 is SGDLS and CDR2 YYNGEE. With 2 bases removed from V and 7 bases from J, the gap between germline ends came to 13 bases. The CDR3 loop spans 15 amino acids. This clonotype was seen ten or more times. Its antigen is not identified. Overall study findings and caveats: Levels of TCR clonal expansion peaked in HTLV-1-associated myelopathy and reached their lowest in multiple sclerosis, under those of healthy controls. The absence of shared CDR3 amino acid sequences among expanded clones across subjects suggests private repertoires in all groups.

Unsorted libraries came from 2 million PBMCs stored at -80 °C. With 10-nucleotide random UMIs included, cDNA was synthesized by 5'RACE. MiXCR, run by TCRdb on the 5' RACE reads, gives a single entry per CDR3 protein. This table holds tens of thousands of distinct CDR3 sequences, roughly 15% found once. This chain connects TRBV9 to TRBJ1-6; the D is unclear. The sequence was obtained from a woman aged 45-65 years in good health. The sequenced material came from PBMCs. The CDR3 DNA sequence: TGTGCCAGCAGCGTCGGACCGTCGCCCAATTCACCCCTCCACTTT. It yields the protein CASSVGPSPNSPLHF. The full variable domain, with the rest looked up from reference TRBV9 and TRBJ1-6, is DSGVTQTPKHLITATGQRVTLRCSPRSGDLSVYWYQQSLDQGLQFLIQYYNGEERAKGNILERFSAQQFPDLHSELNLSSLELGDSALYFCASSVGPSPNSPLHFGNGTRLTVT.